This T cell receptor beta chain was observed in a study of T cells expressing NK-cell markers. Reprocessing the 5' RACE reads, TCRdb reports a single entry for every CDR3 protein and omits DNA. The record lists some 600,000 distinct CDR3 sequences, of which the ten most abundant hold around 3.3%. The CDR3 contains 15 residues. The TCR sequence derives from a man aged 18 to 30 in good health. Material for sequencing was blood T cells: a sorted CD56 or NKG2C T cell subset, CD4+ or CD8+ T cells, or bulk PBMC T cells (not recorded which). The V and J genes are TRBV12-3 or TRBV12-4 and TRBJ1-5. CDR3: CASSLKGGSNQPQHF.